These T cell receptor beta chains were read from a single sample in a study of blood T cell repertoires in COVID-19. The table came from immunoSEQ multiplex PCR; TCRdb's copy has only in-frame clones and leaves some out. Here the sample spans 100,000 to 150,000 clones, approximately 87% being singletons. Source material: peripheral blood. These receptors originate from a man aged 65 to 79 who had recovered from COVID-19. Each CDR3 is given with its conserved first and last residue. A D gene is named only where the DNA matches it firmly. A clone size is listed for some rows: how often the clone was seen (once, few, many), or a class if it is expanded.

D gene: TRBD2
V gene: TRBV7-2
J gene: TRBJ2-3
clone size: once
CDR3 DNA: TGTGCCAGCAGCTTAGCGGGGAGGGAGACAGATACGCAGTATTTT
CDR3 protein: CASSLAGRETDTQYF

D gene: -
V gene: TRBV7-9
J gene: TRBJ2-7
clone size: once
CDR3 DNA: TGTGCCAGCAGCCTCAGGGGTCACTACGAGCAGTACTTC
CDR3 protein: CASSLRGHYEQYF

D gene: -
V gene: TRBV24-1
J gene: TRBJ1-2
clone size: -
CDR3 DNA: TGTGCCACCAGCGGTCGGAGAGGCTACACCTTC
CDR3 protein: CATSGRRGYTF

D gene: TRBD2
V gene: TRBV5-1
J gene: TRBJ2-3
clone size: once
CDR3 DNA: TGCGCCAGCAGCCAGGGCCTAGCGGGGGGGTTTAGCACAGATACGCAGTATTTT
CDR3 protein: CASSQGLAGGFSTDTQYF

D gene: TRBD2
V gene: TRBV5-1
J gene: TRBJ2-7
clone size: -
CDR3 DNA: TGCGCCAGCAGTCGCGGGACTAGCGAGGCCTACGAGCAGTACTTC
CDR3 protein: CASSRGTSEAYEQYF

D gene: -
V gene: TRBV6-5
J gene: TRBJ2-7
clone size: -
CDR3 DNA: TGTGCCAGCGGGGACACCTCCTACGAGCAGTACTTC
CDR3 protein: CASGDTSYEQYF

D gene: TRBD1
V gene: TRBV11-2
J gene: TRBJ1-1
clone size: -
CDR3 DNA: TGTGCCAGCAGCTTGAGACAGGGGAGGAACACTGAAGCTTTCTTT
CDR3 protein: CASSLRQGRNTEAFF

D gene: TRBD1
V gene: TRBV5-6
J gene: TRBJ2-7
clone size: -
CDR3 DNA: TGTGCCAGCAGGAGGACAGGGAGAGGTTTTCACGAGCAGTACTTC
CDR3 protein: CASRRTGRGFHEQYF

D gene: -
V gene: TRBV12-3/TRBV12-4
J gene: TRBJ2-3
clone size: -
CDR3 DNA: TGTGCCAGCAACGGTCAGGGGACAGATACGCAGTATTTT
CDR3 protein: CASNGQGTDTQYF

D gene: -
V gene: TRBV4-2
J gene: TRBJ1-1
clone size: -
CDR3 DNA: TGTGCCAGCAGCCCCCGGAGGACCAATAGCCTGAACACTGAAGCTTTCTTT
CDR3 protein: CASSPRRTNSLNTEAFF

D gene: TRBD2
V gene: TRBV5-1
J gene: TRBJ2-1
clone size: -
CDR3 DNA: TGCGCCAGCAGCTTGCTTCTAGCGGGAAATGAGCAGTTCTTC
CDR3 protein: CASSLLLAGNEQFF

D gene: TRBD2
V gene: TRBV27
J gene: TRBJ2-1
clone size: few
CDR3 DNA: TGTGCCAGCAGTTTATCGGGGCAACTAGCGGGGCAAAATGAGCAGTTCTTC
CDR3 protein: CASSLSGQLAGQNEQFF

D gene: TRBD1
V gene: TRBV19
J gene: TRBJ1-2
clone size: -
CDR3 DNA: TGTGCCAGTACTAGGACAGGGGGCGATCGGGATGGCTACACCTTC
CDR3 protein: CASTRTGGDRDGYTF

D gene: TRBD2
V gene: TRBV13
J gene: TRBJ2-5
clone size: -
CDR3 DNA: TGTGCCAGCAGCCGACGACTAGCGGGGGGGCGTGAGACCCAGTACTTC
CDR3 protein: CASSRRLAGGRETQYF

D gene: TRBD1
V gene: TRBV5-1
J gene: TRBJ2-5
clone size: once
CDR3 DNA: TGCGCCAGCAGCTTGGAGCCTAACAGGGGGCGAGGAGAGACCCAGTACTTC
CDR3 protein: CASSLEPNRGRGETQYF

D gene: -
V gene: TRBV4-2
J gene: TRBJ1-4
clone size: -
CDR3 DNA: TGTGCCAGCAGCCAAGGCGACATTGAAAAACTGTTTTTT
CDR3 protein: CASSQGDIEKLFF

D gene: -
V gene: TRBV24-1
J gene: TRBJ2-2
clone size: -
CDR3 DNA: TGTGCCACCAGTGGACAGCCTCCGAACACCGGGGAGCTGTTTTTT
CDR3 protein: CATSGQPPNTGELFF

D gene: TRBD2
V gene: TRBV7-3
J gene: TRBJ2-2
clone size: -
CDR3 DNA: TGTGCCAGCAGTTATCCGACTAGCGGGGGGACCGGGGAGCTGTTTTTT
CDR3 protein: CASSYPTSGGTGELFF

D gene: TRBD2
V gene: TRBV6-5
J gene: TRBJ2-5
clone size: few
CDR3 DNA: TGTGCCAGCAGTTACTCGGGCGGGGGGATGGAGACCCAGTACTTC
CDR3 protein: CASSYSGGGMETQYF

D gene: -
V gene: TRBV2
J gene: TRBJ1-2
clone size: many
CDR3 DNA: TGTGCCAGCAGTGAAGTGTCAGGCCGCCTCTATGGCTACACCTTC
CDR3 protein: CASSEVSGRLYGYTF

D gene: TRBD1
V gene: TRBV5-1
J gene: TRBJ2-5
clone size: once
CDR3 DNA: TGCGCCAGCAGCTGGGGGGACAGGGCGCTCTCCCAAGAGACCCAGTACTTC
CDR3 protein: CASSWGDRALSQETQYF

D gene: -
V gene: TRBV3-1/TRBV3-2
J gene: TRBJ1-2
clone size: -
CDR3 DNA: TGTGCCAGCAGCCAACGCGCGGCGTCCTATGGCTACACCTTC
CDR3 protein: CASSQRAASYGYTF

D gene: TRBD1
V gene: TRBV6-2/TRBV6-3
J gene: TRBJ2-4
clone size: -
CDR3 DNA: TGTGCCAGCAGTAGGACAGGGGCCAAAAACATTCAGTACTTC
CDR3 protein: CASSRTGAKNIQYF

D gene: -
V gene: TRBV14
J gene: TRBJ2-1
clone size: -
CDR3 DNA: TGTGCCAGCAGCCAAGATTTGGGAGGCGAGCAGTTCTTC
CDR3 protein: CASSQDLGGEQFF

D gene: -
V gene: TRBV5-1
J gene: TRBJ2-3
clone size: -
CDR3 DNA: TGCGCCAGCAGCCCTGGGACTGCCACAGATACGCAGTATTTT
CDR3 protein: CASSPGTATDTQYF

D gene: TRBD1
V gene: TRBV7-2
J gene: TRBJ1-2
clone size: -
CDR3 DNA: TGTGCCCGAGAGGGGGCGGGAAACTATGGCTACACCTTC
CDR3 protein: CAREGAGNYGYTF

D gene: -
V gene: TRBV2
J gene: TRBJ2-1
clone size: once
CDR3 DNA: TGTGCCAGCAGGATAGACAGGTTCTACAATGAGCAGTTCTTC
CDR3 protein: CASRIDRFYNEQFF

D gene: -
V gene: TRBV7-9
J gene: TRBJ1-4
clone size: -
CDR3 DNA: TGTGCCAGCAGCTTAGTGATCAGACAAAGGGGTGAAAAACTGTTTTTT
CDR3 protein: CASSLVIRQRGEKLFF

D gene: -
V gene: TRBV10-1
J gene: TRBJ1-4
clone size: -
CDR3 DNA: TGCGCCAGCAGTGAGTCGGGAGCAACTAATGAAAAACTGTTTTTT
CDR3 protein: CASSESGATNEKLFF

D gene: -
V gene: TRBV2
J gene: TRBJ2-1
clone size: -
CDR3 DNA: TGTGCCAGCAGTGTAGGGGGGGGGTCCTACAATGAGCAGTTCTTC
CDR3 protein: CASSVGGGSYNEQFF

D gene: -
V gene: TRBV5-1
J gene: TRBJ1-6
clone size: few
CDR3 DNA: TGCGCCAGCAGCGAGCAGGGCCCTAGAAATTCACCCCTCCACTTT
CDR3 protein: CASSEQGPRNSPLHF

D gene: -
V gene: TRBV28
J gene: TRBJ2-1
clone size: -
CDR3 DNA: TGTGCCAGCAGTCCCCCCGGAGCGGCATCCTACAATGAGCAGTTCTTC
CDR3 protein: CASSPPGAASYNEQFF

D gene: TRBD2
V gene: TRBV3-1/TRBV3-2
J gene: TRBJ2-2
clone size: -
CDR3 DNA: TGTGCCAGCTGCCGGGGGGGCTCCACCGGGGAGCTGTTTTTT
CDR3 protein: CASCRGGSTGELFF

D gene: -
V gene: TRBV28
J gene: TRBJ1-5
clone size: -
CDR3 DNA: TGTGCCAGCAGTTTTATAACAGGGAACAGCAATCAGCCCCAGCATTTT
CDR3 protein: CASSFITGNSNQPQHF

D gene: TRBD2
V gene: TRBV4-1
J gene: TRBJ2-1
clone size: -
CDR3 DNA: TGCGCCAGCAGCCAAGATAGAACTAGCGGATACAATGAGCAGTTCTTC
CDR3 protein: CASSQDRTSGYNEQFF

D gene: TRBD2
V gene: TRBV7-3
J gene: TRBJ2-5
clone size: -
CDR3 DNA: TGTGCCAGCAGCTTAGGGCTAGCGGGGGCCCAAGAGACCCAGTACTTC
CDR3 protein: CASSLGLAGAQETQYF

D gene: TRBD1
V gene: TRBV7-2
J gene: TRBJ1-2
clone size: -
CDR3 DNA: TGTGCCAGCAGCCCTCACAGGGGCCGAAACTATGGCTACACCTTC
CDR3 protein: CASSPHRGRNYGYTF

D gene: -
V gene: TRBV2
J gene: TRBJ2-7
clone size: -
CDR3 DNA: TGTGCCAGCAGTGATGGAATGAGGGTTGCCTACGAGCAGTACTTC
CDR3 protein: CASSDGMRVAYEQYF

D gene: -
V gene: TRBV19
J gene: TRBJ1-5
clone size: -
CDR3 DNA: TGTGCCAGTAGTATAGACCGTAGTCAGCCCCAGCATTTT
CDR3 protein: CASSIDRSQPQHF

D gene: TRBD1
V gene: TRBV7-9
J gene: TRBJ1-1
clone size: -
CDR3 DNA: TGTGCCAGCAGCTTCGACAGGGGGAAAGCTTTCTTT
CDR3 protein: CASSFDRGKAFF

D gene: -
V gene: TRBV20-1
J gene: TRBJ1-1
clone size: -
CDR3 DNA: TGCAGTGCTAGTCAGTCGGGGTCGAACACTGAAGCTTTCTTT
CDR3 protein: CSASQSGSNTEAFF

D gene: TRBD1
V gene: TRBV19
J gene: TRBJ1-5
clone size: -
CDR3 DNA: TGTGCCAGTAGTATTAAGGGGGCTTTCAATCAGCCCCAGCATTTT
CDR3 protein: CASSIKGAFNQPQHF

D gene: -
V gene: TRBV5-6
J gene: TRBJ1-1
clone size: -
CDR3 DNA: TGTGCCAGCAGCTCTCTGACAGAAATGAACACTGAAGCTTTCTTT
CDR3 protein: CASSSLTEMNTEAFF

D gene: TRBD1
V gene: TRBV6-6
J gene: TRBJ1-1
clone size: -
CDR3 DNA: TGTGCCAGCAGCGAAGACAGGGCGGTGGCTGAAGCTTTCTTT
CDR3 protein: CASSEDRAVAEAFF

D gene: -
V gene: TRBV11-2
J gene: TRBJ1-3
clone size: -
CDR3 DNA: TGTGCCAGCCACGGGGGTCGAAACACCATATATTTT
CDR3 protein: CASHGGRNTIYF

D gene: -
V gene: TRBV4-2
J gene: TRBJ1-5
clone size: -
CDR3 DNA: TGTGCCAGCAGCCAAGTGGGGGGAAGGAGTCAGCCCCAGCATTTT
CDR3 protein: CASSQVGGRSQPQHF

D gene: -
V gene: TRBV28
J gene: TRBJ1-1
clone size: -
CDR3 DNA: TGTGCCAGCAGTCCGCCGGGGAGTATGAACACTGAAGCTTTCTTT
CDR3 protein: CASSPPGSMNTEAFF

D gene: TRBD1
V gene: TRBV7-2
J gene: TRBJ2-5
clone size: -
CDR3 DNA: TGTGCCAGCAGCCGTAACAGGGGGAAAGAGACCCAGTACTTC
CDR3 protein: CASSRNRGKETQYF

D gene: TRBD2
V gene: TRBV6-5
J gene: TRBJ2-3
clone size: -
CDR3 DNA: TGTGCCAGCAGCCTGACTAGCGGGCGCACAGATACGCAGTATTTT
CDR3 protein: CASSLTSGRTDTQYF

D gene: -
V gene: TRBV5-1
J gene: TRBJ2-6
clone size: medium-sized
CDR3 DNA: TGCGCCAGCAGCTTGGCCGGGGTCGGACTAATCTCCGGGGCCAACGTCCTGACTTTC
CDR3 protein: CASSLAGVGLISGANVLTF

D gene: TRBD1
V gene: TRBV4-1
J gene: TRBJ1-2
clone size: -
CDR3 DNA: TGCGCCAGCAGCCTCCTAGACAGGGCGGACTATGGCTACACCTTC
CDR3 protein: CASSLLDRADYGYTF

D gene: -
V gene: TRBV7-3
J gene: TRBJ1-1
clone size: -
CDR3 DNA: TGTGCCAGCAGCCCAAGCGCTACAGGGAACACTGAAGCTTTCTTT
CDR3 protein: CASSPSATGNTEAFF

D gene: TRBD1
V gene: TRBV6-5
J gene: TRBJ1-6
clone size: -
CDR3 DNA: TGTGCCAGCAGTTCCCGAGGGACAGGGGGGAATTCACCCCTCCACTTT
CDR3 protein: CASSSRGTGGNSPLHF

D gene: TRBD2
V gene: TRBV11-2
J gene: TRBJ2-3
clone size: -
CDR3 DNA: TGTGCCAGCAGCTTAGGACTAGCCACAGATACGCAGTATTTT
CDR3 protein: CASSLGLATDTQYF

D gene: -
V gene: TRBV7-2
J gene: TRBJ1-4
clone size: -
CDR3 DNA: TGTGCCAGCAGCATAGATTACAGGGCCGAGTATGAAAAACTGTTTTTT
CDR3 protein: CASSIDYRAEYEKLFF

D gene: TRBD2
V gene: TRBV19
J gene: TRBJ2-2
clone size: once
CDR3 DNA: TGTGCCAGTAATTGGGCGGGAGCCGGGGAGCTGTTTTTT
CDR3 protein: CASNWAGAGELFF

D gene: -
V gene: TRBV7-8
J gene: TRBJ2-3
clone size: -
CDR3 DNA: TGTGCCAGCAGCGTGGGGAGCACAACAGATACGCAGTATTTT
CDR3 protein: CASSVGSTTDTQYF